What follows describes a single T cell receptor beta chain. This clonotype was observed many times. It lacks a known antigen. No clone much larger than this one lies a single base away; base qualities are absent. The CDR3 runs 14 residues from the cysteine to the phenylalanine. The kept DNA is CDR3 alone, 42 bases in frame from the first base. Relative to germline, V is 10 bases shorter and J is 5 bases shorter, with 20 bases between their ends. Sequences SGHVS (CDR1) and FQNEAQ (CDR2) are obtained from the germline V gene. The data are from a study of identical twins listed by TCRdb under 2016. For the study in its entirety: The study deep-sequenced TCR alpha and beta repertoires from monozygotic twins, unrelated adults of various ages and cord blood to test whether fetal clonotypes persist. To rule out contamination, the twin experiments were replicated at different times with different library preparation protocols.

Library preparation employed 5' RACE. The listed sequencing device is Illumina HiSeq 2000. A universal primer binding site was added through template switching, and the final cDNA carried a unique molecular identifier so that TCR cDNA molecules could be counted accurately. First-strand cDNA for TCR alpha and beta chains was synthesized from specific primers in the conserved constant-segment region. Each cDNA library was double barcoded, with a SMART-Mk sample barcode plus Illumina barcodes, to control for contamination. TruSeq adapter sequences, together with Illumina sample barcodes, were added in two successive PCR steps. The TCR alpha and beta cDNA libraries were sequenced on the Illumina HiSeq platform using custom primers. On the authors' methods: MiGEC processed the raw reads to extract unique molecular identifiers, while MiXCR was used to determine the CDR3 positions. Recombination models were inferred per individual with the repgenHMM and IGoR tools using an EM algorithm. The tcR package in R was used for shared clonotype analysis, with sharing normalized by the product of cloneset sizes. Out-of-frame nonproductive sequences were analyzed to study raw recombination free of thymic and clonal selection effects. TCRdb reanalyzed the raw reads on its own, using fastp at Q25 for trimming and MiXCR for clone calling, and kept in-frame beta chains. Duplicate CDR3 protein sequences are folded into a single record with the most common DNA and genes. The V and J calls and clone size are TCRdb's, not the authors'. The sample records hundreds of thousands of distinct CDR3 sequences, 5.5% to 7.5% of which are singletons. Together, the top ten hold roughly 1.6% of the sample.

All donors were healthy Caucasians. The researchers also sequenced three unrelated adults who were not twins: a male aged 18 to 30, a male aged 50 to 59, and a female aged 50 to 59. Miltenyi CD45RO+ enrichment and human naive T-cell isolation kits were used to isolate memory (CD45RO+) and naive T cells from PBMC. What the authors observed across the whole study: Conclusions relied on cross-sectional statistical analysis, since the same donors could not be followed over many years. Recombination models systematically underestimated out-of-frame TCR alpha sharing in monozygotic twins but agreed with sharing between unrelated individuals. Compared with coincidental sharing between unrelated individuals, out-of-frame TCR alpha sequences shared between twins had an excess of sequences with low generation probability. Invariant T cells such as MAIT and iNKT could partly confound zero-insertion analyses, although diverse VJ usage argued against such confounding for most clonotypes. Fewer insertions were carried by abundant cord blood beta clonotypes; a weaker similar trend was observed in young adult naive repertoires, while no such trend was observed in memory repertoires. The excess sharing between twins in beta out-of-frame sequences was weaker because fewer shared sequences reduced the signal-to-noise ratio.

The V and J segments used are TRBV7-8 and TRBJ2-5, with a tentative D gene TRBD2 over 5 matching bases. This TCR came from a man between 18 and 35 years old in good health. Sample: naive T cells sorted from blood. What this sample's cell subset or site label stands for: cells isolated with a human naive T-cell isolation kit. In nucleotides, the sequence is TGTGCCATCGAAAAGAGGGCGTCCCAGGAGACCCAGTACTTC. The resulting protein is CAIEKRASQETQYF.